The clone carrying this TCR beta chain was seen a few times. Per the authors' pipeline: Nucleated cell number was recorded as an estimate derived from reference gene primer amplification. Assay: immunoSEQ multiplex PCR; the TCRdb copy retains only in-frame clones and omits some. V, J and clone size derive from that table, while D and trimming were established from the DNA sequence. The table lists roughly 60,000 clones, roughly 90% of them singletons. This sample is part of a study of blood T cell repertoires in COVID-19. Study-wide background: COVID-19 samples collected from the United States, Italy and Spain covered acute and convalescent phases. Sample material is recorded as cDNA or gDNA derived from T cells, B-cell-depleted T cells, or PBMCs.

The CDR3 contains 14 residues. CDR1 is SGHVS and CDR2 is FQNEAQ in the germline V gene. V was clipped by 1 base and J by 6 bases, with 9 bases between them. This rearrangement joins TRBV7-8 to TRBJ2-2; possible D gene TRBD2, 5 bases. The clonotype originates from a human donor in a cohort sampled during active COVID-19. Sequenced: peripheral blood. The CDR3 here is CASSLGPGAGELFF. The CDR3 coding sequence is TGTGCCAGCAGCTTAGGCCCCGGGGCCGGGGAGCTGTTTTTT.